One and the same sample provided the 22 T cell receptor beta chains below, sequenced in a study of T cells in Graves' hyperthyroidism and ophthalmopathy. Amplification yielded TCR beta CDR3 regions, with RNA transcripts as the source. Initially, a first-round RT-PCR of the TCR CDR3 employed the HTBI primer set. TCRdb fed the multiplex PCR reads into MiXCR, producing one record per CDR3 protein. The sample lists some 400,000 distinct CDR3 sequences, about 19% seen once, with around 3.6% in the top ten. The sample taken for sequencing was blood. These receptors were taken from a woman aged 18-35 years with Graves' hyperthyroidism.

CDR3 sequence (DNA): TGTGCCAGTAGTATCCGAGGGCTTGAGACCCAGTACTTC. Translating gives CASSIRGLETQYF. The chain is built from TRBV19 and TRBJ2-5; weak D call: TRBD2 (5 bases). The V end was cut by 3 bases, the J end by 5 bases, with 10 bases between. This CDR3 has 13 residues. The germline V gene encodes CDR1 LNHDA and CDR2 SQIVND (reference sequence).

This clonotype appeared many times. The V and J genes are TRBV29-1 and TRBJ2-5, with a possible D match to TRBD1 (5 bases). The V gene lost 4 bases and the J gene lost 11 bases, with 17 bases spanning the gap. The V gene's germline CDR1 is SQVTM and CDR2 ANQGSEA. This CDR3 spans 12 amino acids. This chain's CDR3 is CSVGGTTQPQYF. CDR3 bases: TGCAGCGTTGGGGGCACGACGCAACCTCAGTACTTC.

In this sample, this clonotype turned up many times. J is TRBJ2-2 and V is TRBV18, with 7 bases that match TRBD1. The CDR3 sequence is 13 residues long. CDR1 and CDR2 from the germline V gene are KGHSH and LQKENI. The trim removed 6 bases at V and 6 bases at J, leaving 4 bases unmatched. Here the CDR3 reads CASSTGSAGELFF. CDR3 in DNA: TGTGCCAGCTCGACAGGGTCCGCCGGGGAGCTGTTTTTT.

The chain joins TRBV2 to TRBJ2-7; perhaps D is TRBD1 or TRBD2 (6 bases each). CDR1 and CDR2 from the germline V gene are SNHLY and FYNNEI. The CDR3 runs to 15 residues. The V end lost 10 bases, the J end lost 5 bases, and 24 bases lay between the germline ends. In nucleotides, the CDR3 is TGTGCCAACACGGTGACGGGGGCGTATCCCGACGAGCAGTACTTC. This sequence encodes CANTVTGAYPDEQYF.

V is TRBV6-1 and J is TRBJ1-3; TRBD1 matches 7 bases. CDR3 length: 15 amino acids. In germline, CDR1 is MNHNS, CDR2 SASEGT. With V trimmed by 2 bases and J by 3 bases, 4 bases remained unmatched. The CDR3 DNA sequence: TGTGCCAGCAGTGAATGGGCAGGGGGTGGAAACACCATATATTTT. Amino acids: CASSEWAGGGNTIYF.

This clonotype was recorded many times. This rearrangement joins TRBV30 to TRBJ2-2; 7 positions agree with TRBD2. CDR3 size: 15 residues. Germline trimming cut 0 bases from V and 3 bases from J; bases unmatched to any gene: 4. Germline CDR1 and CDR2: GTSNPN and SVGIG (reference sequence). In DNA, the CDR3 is TGTGCCTGGAGTGTAGCGGGGTGGGACACCGGGGAGCTGTTTTTT. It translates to CAWSVAGWDTGELFF. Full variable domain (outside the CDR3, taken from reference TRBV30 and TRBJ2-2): SQTIHQWPATLVQPVGSPLSLECTVEGTSNPNLYWYRQAAGRGLQLLFYSVGIGQISSEVPQNLSASRPQDRQFILSSKKLLLSDSGFYLCAWSVAGWDTGELFFGEGSRLTVL.

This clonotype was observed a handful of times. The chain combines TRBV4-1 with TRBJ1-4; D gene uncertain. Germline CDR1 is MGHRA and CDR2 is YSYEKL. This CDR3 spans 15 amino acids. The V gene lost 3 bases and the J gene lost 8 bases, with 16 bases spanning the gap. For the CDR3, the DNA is TGCGCCAGCAGCCAGGACTACTGGACCGAGGAAAAACTGTTTTTT. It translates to CASSQDYWTEEKLFF.

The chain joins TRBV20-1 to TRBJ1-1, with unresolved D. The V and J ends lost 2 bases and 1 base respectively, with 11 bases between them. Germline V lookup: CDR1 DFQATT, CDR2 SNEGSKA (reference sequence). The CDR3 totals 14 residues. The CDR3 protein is CSARSLAANTEAFF. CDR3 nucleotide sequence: TGCAGTGCTAGATCCTTGGCAGCGAACACTGAAGCTTTCTTT.

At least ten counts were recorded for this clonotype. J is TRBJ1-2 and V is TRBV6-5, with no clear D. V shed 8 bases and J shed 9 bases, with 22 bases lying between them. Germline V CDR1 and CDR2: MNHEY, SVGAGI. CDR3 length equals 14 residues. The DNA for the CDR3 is TGTGCCAGCCATACGGGGAGGCCGATCAGGAGCTACACCTTC. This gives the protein CASHTGRPIRSYTF.

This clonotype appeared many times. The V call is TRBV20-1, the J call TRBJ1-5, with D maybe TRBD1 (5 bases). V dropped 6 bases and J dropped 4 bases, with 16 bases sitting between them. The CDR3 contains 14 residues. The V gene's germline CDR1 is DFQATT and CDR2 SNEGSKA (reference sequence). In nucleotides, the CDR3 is TGCAGTGCAGCCACCCCGGGGCCAAATCAGCCCCAGCATTTT. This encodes CSAATPGPNQPQHF.

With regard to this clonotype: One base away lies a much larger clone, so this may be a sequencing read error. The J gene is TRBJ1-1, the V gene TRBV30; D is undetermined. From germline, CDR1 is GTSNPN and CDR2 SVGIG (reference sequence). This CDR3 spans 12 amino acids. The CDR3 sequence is CSWSGLNTEAFF. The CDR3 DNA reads TGTTCCTGGAGTGGACTTAACACTGAAGCTTTCTTT.

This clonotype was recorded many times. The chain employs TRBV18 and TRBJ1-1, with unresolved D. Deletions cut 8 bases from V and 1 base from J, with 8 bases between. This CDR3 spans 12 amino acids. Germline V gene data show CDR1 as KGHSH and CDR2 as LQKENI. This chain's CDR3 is CASLNRNTEAFF. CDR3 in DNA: TGTGCCAGCCTAAACAGGAACACTGAAGCTTTCTTT.

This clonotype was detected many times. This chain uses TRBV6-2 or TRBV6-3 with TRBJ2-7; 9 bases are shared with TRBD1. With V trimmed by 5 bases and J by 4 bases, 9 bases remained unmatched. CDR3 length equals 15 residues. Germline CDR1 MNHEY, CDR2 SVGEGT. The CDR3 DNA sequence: TGTGCCAGCAGTACTTACCGGGACAGGGATTACGAGCAGTACTTC. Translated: CASSTYRDRDYEQYF.

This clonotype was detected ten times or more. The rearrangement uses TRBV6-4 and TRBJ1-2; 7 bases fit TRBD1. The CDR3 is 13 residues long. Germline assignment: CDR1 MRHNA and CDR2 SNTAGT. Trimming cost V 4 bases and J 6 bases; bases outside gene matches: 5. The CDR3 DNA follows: TGTGCCAGCAGTGGGGGGACAGCTGATGGCTACACCTTC. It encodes CASSGGTADGYTF.

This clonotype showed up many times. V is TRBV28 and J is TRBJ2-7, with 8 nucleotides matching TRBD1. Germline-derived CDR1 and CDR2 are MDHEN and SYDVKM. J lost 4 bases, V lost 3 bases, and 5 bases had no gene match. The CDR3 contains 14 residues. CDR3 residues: CASSLDRAQYEQYF. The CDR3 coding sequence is TGTGCCAGCAGTTTGGACAGGGCGCAGTACGAGCAGTACTTC.

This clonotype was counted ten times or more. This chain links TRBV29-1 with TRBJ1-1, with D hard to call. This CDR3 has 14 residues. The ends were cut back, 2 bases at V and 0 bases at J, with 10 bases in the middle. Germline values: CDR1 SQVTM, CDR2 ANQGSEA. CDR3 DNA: TGCAGCGTTGAACCTAGTGTGGTGAACACTGAAGCTTTCTTT. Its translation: CSVEPSVVNTEAFF.

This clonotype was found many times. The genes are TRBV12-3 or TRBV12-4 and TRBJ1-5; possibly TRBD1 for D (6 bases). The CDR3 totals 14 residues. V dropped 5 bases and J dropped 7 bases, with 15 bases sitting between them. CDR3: CASSPPPGTQPQHF. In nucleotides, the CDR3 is TGTGCCAGCAGTCCTCCTCCCGGGACACAGCCCCAGCATTTT.

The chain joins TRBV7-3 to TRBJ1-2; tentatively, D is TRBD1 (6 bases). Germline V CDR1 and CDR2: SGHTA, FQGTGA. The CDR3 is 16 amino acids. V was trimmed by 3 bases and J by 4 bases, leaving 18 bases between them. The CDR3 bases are TGTGCCAGCAGCTTTACGCCTACAGGGCTCGTCTATGGCTACACCTTC. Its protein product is CASSFTPTGLVYGYTF.

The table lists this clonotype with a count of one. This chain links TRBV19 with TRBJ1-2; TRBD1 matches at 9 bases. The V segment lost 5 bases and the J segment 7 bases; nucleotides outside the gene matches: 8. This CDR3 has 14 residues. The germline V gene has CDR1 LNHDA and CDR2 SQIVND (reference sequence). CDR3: CASSATGGAGGYTF. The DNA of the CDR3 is TGTGCCAGTAGTGCCACAGGGGGCGCGGGTGGCTACACCTTC.

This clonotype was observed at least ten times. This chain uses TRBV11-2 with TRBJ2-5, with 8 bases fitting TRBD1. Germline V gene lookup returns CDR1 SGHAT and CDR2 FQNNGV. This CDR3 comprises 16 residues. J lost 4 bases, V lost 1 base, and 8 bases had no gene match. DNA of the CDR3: TGTGCCAGCAGCTTAGGGCGGGACAGGATGATAGAGACCCAGTACTTC. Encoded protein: CASSLGRDRMIETQYF.

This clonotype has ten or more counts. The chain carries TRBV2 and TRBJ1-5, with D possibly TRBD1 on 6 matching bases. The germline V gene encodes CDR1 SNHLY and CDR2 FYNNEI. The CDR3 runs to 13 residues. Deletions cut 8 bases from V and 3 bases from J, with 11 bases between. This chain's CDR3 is CASGQTYNQPQHF. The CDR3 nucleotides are TGTGCCAGCGGACAGACATACAATCAGCCCCAGCATTTT.

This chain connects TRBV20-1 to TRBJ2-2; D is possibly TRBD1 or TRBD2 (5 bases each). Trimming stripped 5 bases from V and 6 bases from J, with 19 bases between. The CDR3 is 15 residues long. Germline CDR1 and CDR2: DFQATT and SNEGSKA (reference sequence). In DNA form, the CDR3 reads TGCAGTGCTGGGGGTTGGAGGTCCGCGTCCGGGGAGCTGTTTTTT. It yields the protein CSAGGWRSASGELFF.